The source of this T cell receptor (beta chain) is a study of T cell responses to AZD1222 COVID-19 vaccine. Trimming cost V 1 base and J 1 base, with 11 bases left between them. The germline V gene encodes CDR1 SGHAT and CDR2 FQNNGV. This CDR3 spans 16 amino acids. As for this clone: No antigen is known for it.

The method was immunoSEQ multiplex PCR; TCRdb's version includes in-frame clones alone and lacks a portion of them. The sample contains 140,000 to 150,000 clones, about 91% of which appear only once. Study-level findings and limits: Females made up more of the donors, who were largely white British, and clonal diversity may have come out too low.

The clonotype originates from an adult in good health. V gene TRBV11-2 combines with J gene TRBJ1-3; the D is unclear. The sequenced sample was peripheral blood, obtained on day 0 of AZD1222 vaccination. DNA of the CDR3: TGTGCCAGCAGCTTAGTCCCCGCCATGTCTGGAAACACCATATATTTT. Its translation is CASSLVPAMSGNTIYF.